Shown below are 21 T cell receptor beta chains from a single sample sequenced in a study of shared clonotypes between healthy human individuals. Clones were sequenced by immunoSEQ multiplex PCR, and TCRdb holds only the in-frame ones, with some missing. The sample contains 2 million or so clones, about 94% of which appear only once. CD45RO-negative, CCR7-selected cells formed the naive CD8 fraction, which excluded terminally differentiated effector memory CD45RA+ cells. Sequenced input: naive CD8+ T cells sorted from blood. These receptors came from a man in his late teens or twenties in good health.

Notes on this clone: The same CDR3 arises from other DNA sequences in this sample as well. The gene calls are TRBV7-9 and TRBJ1-3; D not resolved. This CDR3 has 13 amino acids. CDR1 SEHNR and CDR2 FQNEAQ come from the germline V gene (reference sequence). The V gene lost 5 bases and the J gene lost 0 bases, with 5 bases spanning the gap. The CDR3: CASSLFSGNTIYF. CDR3 in DNA: TGTGCCAGCAGCCTCTTCTCTGGAAACACCATATATTTT.

The rearrangement uses TRBV2 and TRBJ2-1; 9 bases align to TRBD2. From germline, CDR1 is SNHLY and CDR2 FYNNEI. J was trimmed by 3 bases and V by 3 bases; bases with no gene match: 21. This CDR3 contains 21 residues. In nucleotides, the CDR3 is TGTGCCAGCAGTGACAATCTTGACGGACTAGCGTTCAAATTGCTCTACAATGAGCAGTTCTTC. This encodes CASSDNLDGLAFKLLYNEQFF.

Comment on this clone: Other DNA sequences in this specimen translate into the identical CDR3. V usage is TRBV6-5 and J usage is TRBJ2-2; D ambiguous. CDR3 size: 14 residues. Per the germline V gene, CDR1 is MNHEY and CDR2 is SVGAGI. V was cut by 0 bases and J by 0 bases, with 2 bases left in between. The CDR3 sequence is CASSYSTNTGELFF. The CDR3 DNA reads as TGTGCCAGCAGTTACTCGACGAACACCGGGGAGCTGTTTTTT.

The rearrangement links TRBV27 to TRBJ2-7; TRBD1 is a possible D gene (5 bases). The V end was cut by 5 bases, the J end by 2 bases, with 13 bases between. There are 14 residues in the CDR3. The V gene's germline CDR1 is MNHEY and CDR2 SMNVEV (reference sequence). The CDR3 spells CASSPQGTPYEQYF. CDR3 DNA sequence: TGTGCCAGCAGTCCTCAGGGAACCCCCTACGAGCAGTACTTC.

The chain recombines TRBV7-9 with TRBJ1-2; D is uncertain. Germline CDR1 and CDR2: SEHNR and FQNEAQ (reference sequence). This CDR3 comprises 16 residues. The germline V and J ends were trimmed by 1 base and 4 bases, with 16 bases remaining between them. CDR3 loop: CASSLDTPLAAYGYTF. The CDR3 region has the DNA TGTGCCAGCAGCTTAGATACCCCCCTGGCCGCCTATGGCTACACCTTC.

The chain recombines TRBV6-1 with TRBJ1-2; unclear D gene. CDR3 length: 13 amino acids. The ends were cut back, 1 base at V and 5 bases at J, with 8 bases in the middle. Looked up from germline, CDR1 is MNHNS and CDR2 is SASEGT. The CDR3 DNA reads as TGTGCCAGCAGTGAAGACAGATATTATGGCTACACCTTC. Protein sequence: CASSEDRYYGYTF.

The V gene is TRBV29-1, the J gene TRBJ2-7; 11 bases are shared with TRBD2. The CDR3 is made up of 13 amino acids. The trim removed 6 bases at V and 3 bases at J, leaving 4 bases unmatched. Per germline, CDR1 SQVTM and CDR2 ANQGSEA. CDR3 loop: CSVIAGGSYEQYF. As DNA, the CDR3 is TGCAGCGTGATAGCGGGGGGGAGCTACGAGCAGTACTTC.

This chain connects TRBV6-5 to TRBJ2-3; the D gene is possibly TRBD2 (5 bases). Germline assignment: CDR1 MNHEY and CDR2 SVGAGI. The CDR3 has 13 residues. V dropped 5 bases and J dropped 5 bases, with 11 bases sitting between them. The DNA for the CDR3 is TGTGCCAGCAGTCTCCTCGGGGAAGATACGCAGTATTTT. Translating it yields CASSLLGEDTQYF.

This chain links TRBV27 with TRBJ2-1; the D is unclear. CDR1 and CDR2 from the germline V gene are MNHEY and SMNVEV (reference sequence). The germline V and J ends were trimmed by 3 bases and 8 bases, with 5 bases remaining between them. The CDR3 spans 11 residues. CDR3 in DNA: TGTGCCAGCAGTTTTCTAGATGAGCAGTTCTTC. It yields the protein CASSFLDEQFF.

The chain is built from TRBV11-2 and TRBJ1-6; TRBD1 matches at 7 bases. With V trimmed by 7 bases and J by 5 bases, 11 bases remained unmatched. CDR1 is SGHAT, CDR2 FQNNGV, per germline. CDR3 size: 16 residues. Written as DNA, the CDR3 is TGTGCCAGCAACCGAACAGGGGAAGTGGATAATTCACCCCTCCACTTT. This encodes CASNRTGEVDNSPLHF.

This sequence joins TRBV6-5 and TRBJ1-3; 7 bases map to TRBD1. Looked up from germline, CDR1 is MNHEY and CDR2 is SVGAGI. The CDR3 has 14 amino acids. The ends lost 6 bases at V and 5 bases at J; junction bases unmatched: 7. CDR3 amino acids: CASRPTGERNTIYF. CDR3 sequence (DNA): TGTGCCAGCAGACCTACAGGGGAAAGAAACACCATATATTTT.

V gene TRBV7-9 combines with J gene TRBJ2-7; a weak D match, TRBD1 (5 bases). CDR3 size: 15 residues. V was trimmed by 4 bases and J by 2 bases, leaving 15 bases between them. Germline V gives CDR1 SEHNR, CDR2 FQNEAQ (reference sequence). CDR3 in DNA: TGTGCCAGCAGCTCAGGGCAGGGAATTGCCTACGAGCAGTACTTC. This translates into CASSSGQGIAYEQYF. Based on the CDR3 plus reference TRBV7-9 and TRBJ2-7, the full variable domain is DTGVSQNPRHKITKRGQNVTFRCDPISEHNRLYWYRQTLGQGPEFLTYFQNEAQLEKSRLLSDRFSAERPKGSFSTLEIQRTEQGDSAMYLCASSSGQGIAYEQYFGPGTRLTVT.

This chain uses TRBV19 with TRBJ1-2; tentative D call: TRBD1 (5 bases). The length of the CDR3 is 16 residues. V was trimmed by 3 bases and J by 0 bases, leaving 14 bases between them. Germline CDR1 reads LNHDA; CDR2 reads SQIVND (reference sequence). In DNA form, the CDR3 reads TGTGCCAGTAGTATTCGGGGCGGACCATCTAACTATGGCTACACCTTC. Translating it yields CASSIRGGPSNYGYTF.

The V gene is TRBV7-2, the J gene TRBJ1-2; D possibly corresponds to TRBD1 (6 bases). The length of the CDR3 is 15 residues. Germline CDR1 and CDR2: SGHTA and FQGNSA. The germline V and J ends were trimmed by 5 bases and 0 bases, with 13 bases remaining between them. CDR3 nucleotide sequence: TGTGCCAGCAGCGAGGACAGCTCAACTAACTATGGCTACACCTTC. Its protein product is CASSEDSSTNYGYTF.

The V and J genes are TRBV4-3 and TRBJ2-3, with a tentative D call TRBD2 (6 bases). The CDR3 runs 17 residues. Trimming took 0 bases from V and 3 from J, leaving 16 bases between them. From germline, CDR1 is LGHNA and CDR2 YSLEER. The CDR3 sequence is CASSQDLAAGLTDTQYF. The CDR3 coding sequence is TGCGCCAGCAGCCAAGATCTCGCAGCGGGCCTGACAGATACGCAGTATTTT.

The chain carries TRBV7-6 and TRBJ2-7; D possibly corresponds to TRBD1 (6 bases). V dropped 0 bases and J dropped 6 bases, with 12 bases sitting between them. Germline V gene sequence: CDR1 SGHVS, CDR2 FNYEAQ. The CDR3 is 14 amino acids. The CDR3 region has the DNA TGTGCCAGCAGCTTAGCACAGGGCCGGAGCGAGCAGTACTTC. Translation: CASSLAQGRSEQYF.

A word on this clone: Distinct nucleotide sequences in the sample also encode this CDR3. The gene calls are TRBV27 and TRBJ2-7; a weak D match, TRBD2 (6 bases). The CDR3 is 11 amino acids. Germline V gene lookup returns CDR1 MNHEY and CDR2 SMNVEV (reference sequence). V lost 3 bases and J lost 7, with 7 bases in between. DNA for the CDR3: TGTGCCAGCAGTTTCGGGGGTGAGCAGTACTTC. This sequence encodes CASSFGGEQYF.

Points on this clone: This specimen includes other DNA sequences encoding the same CDR3. The chain links TRBV7-9 to TRBJ2-7, with a tentative D call TRBD2 (5 bases). Trimming took off 5 bases at V and 2 bases at J, with 10 bases between the two ends. The CDR3 extends over 13 amino acids. Germline values: CDR1 SEHNR, CDR2 FQNEAQ (reference sequence). The CDR3 nucleotides read TGTGCCAGCAGCCCCAGAGGGACCTACGAGCAGTACTTC. The encoded protein is CASSPRGTYEQYF.

The count of this clone is one. V is TRBV7-2 and J is TRBJ2-3; TRBD2 agrees at 10 bases. The germline V gene encodes CDR1 SGHTA and CDR2 FQGNSA. Trimming took 4 bases from V and 0 from J; bases not matched to a gene: 7. This CDR3 has 17 amino acids. CDR3: CASSYGLAVTSTDTQYF. The CDR3 DNA reads TGTGCCAGCAGCTACGGACTAGCGGTTACTAGCACAGATACGCAGTATTTT. The full variable domain, rest sourced from reference TRBV7-2 and TRBJ2-3, is GAGVSQSPSNKVTEKGKDVELRCDPISGHTALYWYRQSLGQGLEFLIYFQGNSAPDKSGLPSDRFSAERTGGSVSTLTIQRTQQEDSAVYLCASSYGLAVTSTDTQYFGPGTRLTVL.

This rearrangement joins TRBV5-4 to TRBJ2-1, with a weak D call TRBD2 (5 bases). The V gene lost 3 bases and the J gene lost 9 bases, with 13 bases spanning the gap. Germline V lookup: CDR1 SGHNT, CDR2 YYREEE (reference sequence). This CDR3 contains 13 residues. The CDR3 here is CASSSPEVGEQFF. The DNA for the CDR3 is TGTGCCAGCAGCTCCCCGGAGGTGGGTGAGCAGTTCTTC.

Here the CDR3 reads CASSVSADYEQYF. The DNA for the CDR3 is TGTGCCAGCAGCGTTAGTGCTGACTACGAGCAGTACTTC. The chain is built from TRBV7-9 and TRBJ2-7, with unresolved D. Trimming cost V 5 bases and J 3 bases, with 11 bases left between them. From germline, CDR1 is SEHNR and CDR2 FQNEAQ (reference sequence). This CDR3 region has 13 residues.